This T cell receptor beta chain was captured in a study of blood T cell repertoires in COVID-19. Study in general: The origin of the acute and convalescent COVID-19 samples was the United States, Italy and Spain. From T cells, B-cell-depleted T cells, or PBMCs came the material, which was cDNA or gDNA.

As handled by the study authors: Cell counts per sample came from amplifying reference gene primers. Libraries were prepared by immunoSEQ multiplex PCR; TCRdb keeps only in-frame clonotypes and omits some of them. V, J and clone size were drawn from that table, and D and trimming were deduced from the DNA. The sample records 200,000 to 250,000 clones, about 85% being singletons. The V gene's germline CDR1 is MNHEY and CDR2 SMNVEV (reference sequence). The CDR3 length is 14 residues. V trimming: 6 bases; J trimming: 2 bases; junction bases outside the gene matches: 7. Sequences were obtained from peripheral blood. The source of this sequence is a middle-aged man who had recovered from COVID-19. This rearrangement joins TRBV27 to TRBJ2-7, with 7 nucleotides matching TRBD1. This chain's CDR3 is CASRRQGNTYEQYF. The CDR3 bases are TGTGCCAGCAGACGACAGGGTAACACCTACGAGCAGTACTTC.